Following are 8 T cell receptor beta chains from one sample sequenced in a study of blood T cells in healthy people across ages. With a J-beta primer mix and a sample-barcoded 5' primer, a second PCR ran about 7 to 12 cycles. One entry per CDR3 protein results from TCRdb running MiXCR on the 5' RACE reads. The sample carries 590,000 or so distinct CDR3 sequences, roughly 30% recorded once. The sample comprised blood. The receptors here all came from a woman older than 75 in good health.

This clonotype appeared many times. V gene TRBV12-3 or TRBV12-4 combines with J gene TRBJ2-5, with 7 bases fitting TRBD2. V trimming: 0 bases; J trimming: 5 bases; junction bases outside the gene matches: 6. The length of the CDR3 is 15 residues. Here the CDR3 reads CASSLARGERETQYF. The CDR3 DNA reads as TGTGCCAGCAGTTTAGCTCGGGGGGAGAGGGAGACCCAGTACTTC.

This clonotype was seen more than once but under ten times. The CDR3 sequence: CASSFRDVVRLAGGPGTGELFF. The CDR3 DNA follows: TGTGCCAGCAGTTTCAGGGACGTGGTTAGACTAGCGGGGGGGCCGGGCACCGGGGAGCTGTTTTTT. V is TRBV12-3 or TRBV12-4 and J is TRBJ2-2, with 14 nucleotides matching TRBD2. V lost 3 bases, J lost 4 bases, and 19 bases stayed unmatched. This CDR3 is built from 22 residues.

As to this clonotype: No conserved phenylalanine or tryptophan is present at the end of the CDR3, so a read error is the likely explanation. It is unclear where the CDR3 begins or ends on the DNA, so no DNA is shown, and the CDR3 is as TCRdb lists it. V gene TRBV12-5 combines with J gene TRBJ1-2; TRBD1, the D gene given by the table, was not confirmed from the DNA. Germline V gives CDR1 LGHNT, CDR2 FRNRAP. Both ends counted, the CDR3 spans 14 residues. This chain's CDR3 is CASGSGREELWLHL.

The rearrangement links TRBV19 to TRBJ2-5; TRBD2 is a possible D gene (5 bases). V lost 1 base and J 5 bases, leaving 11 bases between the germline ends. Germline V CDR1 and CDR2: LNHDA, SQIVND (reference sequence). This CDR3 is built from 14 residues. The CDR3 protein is CASSIGHPGETQYF. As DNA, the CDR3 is TGTGCCAGTAGTATAGGGCACCCGGGGGAGACCCAGTACTTC.

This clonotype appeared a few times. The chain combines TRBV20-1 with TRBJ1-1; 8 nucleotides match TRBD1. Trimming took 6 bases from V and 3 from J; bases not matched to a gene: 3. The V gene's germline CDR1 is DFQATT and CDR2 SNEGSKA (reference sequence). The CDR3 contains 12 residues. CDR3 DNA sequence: TGCAGTGCGACAGGGGTTTACACTGAAGCTTTCTTT. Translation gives CSATGVYTEAFF.

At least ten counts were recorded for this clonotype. CDR3 loop: CSADPWGTDTQYF. CDR3 nucleotides: TGCAGTGCGGATCCCTGGGGCACAGATACGCAGTATTTT. This chain joins TRBV20-1 and TRBJ2-3, with D hard to call. Per germline, CDR1 DFQATT and CDR2 SNEGSKA (reference sequence). The CDR3 length is 13 residues. V lost 6 bases to trimming and J lost 1 base, with 11 bases between them.

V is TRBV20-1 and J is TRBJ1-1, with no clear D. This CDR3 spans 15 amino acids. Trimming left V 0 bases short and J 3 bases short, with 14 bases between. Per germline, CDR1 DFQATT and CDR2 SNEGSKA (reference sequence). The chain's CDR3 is CSARDWRKEHTEAFF. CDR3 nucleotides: TGCAGTGCTAGAGATTGGAGGAAGGAGCACACTGAAGCTTTCTTT.

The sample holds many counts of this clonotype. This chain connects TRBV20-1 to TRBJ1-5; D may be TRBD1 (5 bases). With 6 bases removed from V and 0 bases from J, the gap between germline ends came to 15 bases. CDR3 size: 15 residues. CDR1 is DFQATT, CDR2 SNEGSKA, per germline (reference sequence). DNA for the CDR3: TGCAGTGCGTCCGAGGGGAGCTATAGCAATCAGCCCCAGCATTTT. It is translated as CSASEGSYSNQPQHF.